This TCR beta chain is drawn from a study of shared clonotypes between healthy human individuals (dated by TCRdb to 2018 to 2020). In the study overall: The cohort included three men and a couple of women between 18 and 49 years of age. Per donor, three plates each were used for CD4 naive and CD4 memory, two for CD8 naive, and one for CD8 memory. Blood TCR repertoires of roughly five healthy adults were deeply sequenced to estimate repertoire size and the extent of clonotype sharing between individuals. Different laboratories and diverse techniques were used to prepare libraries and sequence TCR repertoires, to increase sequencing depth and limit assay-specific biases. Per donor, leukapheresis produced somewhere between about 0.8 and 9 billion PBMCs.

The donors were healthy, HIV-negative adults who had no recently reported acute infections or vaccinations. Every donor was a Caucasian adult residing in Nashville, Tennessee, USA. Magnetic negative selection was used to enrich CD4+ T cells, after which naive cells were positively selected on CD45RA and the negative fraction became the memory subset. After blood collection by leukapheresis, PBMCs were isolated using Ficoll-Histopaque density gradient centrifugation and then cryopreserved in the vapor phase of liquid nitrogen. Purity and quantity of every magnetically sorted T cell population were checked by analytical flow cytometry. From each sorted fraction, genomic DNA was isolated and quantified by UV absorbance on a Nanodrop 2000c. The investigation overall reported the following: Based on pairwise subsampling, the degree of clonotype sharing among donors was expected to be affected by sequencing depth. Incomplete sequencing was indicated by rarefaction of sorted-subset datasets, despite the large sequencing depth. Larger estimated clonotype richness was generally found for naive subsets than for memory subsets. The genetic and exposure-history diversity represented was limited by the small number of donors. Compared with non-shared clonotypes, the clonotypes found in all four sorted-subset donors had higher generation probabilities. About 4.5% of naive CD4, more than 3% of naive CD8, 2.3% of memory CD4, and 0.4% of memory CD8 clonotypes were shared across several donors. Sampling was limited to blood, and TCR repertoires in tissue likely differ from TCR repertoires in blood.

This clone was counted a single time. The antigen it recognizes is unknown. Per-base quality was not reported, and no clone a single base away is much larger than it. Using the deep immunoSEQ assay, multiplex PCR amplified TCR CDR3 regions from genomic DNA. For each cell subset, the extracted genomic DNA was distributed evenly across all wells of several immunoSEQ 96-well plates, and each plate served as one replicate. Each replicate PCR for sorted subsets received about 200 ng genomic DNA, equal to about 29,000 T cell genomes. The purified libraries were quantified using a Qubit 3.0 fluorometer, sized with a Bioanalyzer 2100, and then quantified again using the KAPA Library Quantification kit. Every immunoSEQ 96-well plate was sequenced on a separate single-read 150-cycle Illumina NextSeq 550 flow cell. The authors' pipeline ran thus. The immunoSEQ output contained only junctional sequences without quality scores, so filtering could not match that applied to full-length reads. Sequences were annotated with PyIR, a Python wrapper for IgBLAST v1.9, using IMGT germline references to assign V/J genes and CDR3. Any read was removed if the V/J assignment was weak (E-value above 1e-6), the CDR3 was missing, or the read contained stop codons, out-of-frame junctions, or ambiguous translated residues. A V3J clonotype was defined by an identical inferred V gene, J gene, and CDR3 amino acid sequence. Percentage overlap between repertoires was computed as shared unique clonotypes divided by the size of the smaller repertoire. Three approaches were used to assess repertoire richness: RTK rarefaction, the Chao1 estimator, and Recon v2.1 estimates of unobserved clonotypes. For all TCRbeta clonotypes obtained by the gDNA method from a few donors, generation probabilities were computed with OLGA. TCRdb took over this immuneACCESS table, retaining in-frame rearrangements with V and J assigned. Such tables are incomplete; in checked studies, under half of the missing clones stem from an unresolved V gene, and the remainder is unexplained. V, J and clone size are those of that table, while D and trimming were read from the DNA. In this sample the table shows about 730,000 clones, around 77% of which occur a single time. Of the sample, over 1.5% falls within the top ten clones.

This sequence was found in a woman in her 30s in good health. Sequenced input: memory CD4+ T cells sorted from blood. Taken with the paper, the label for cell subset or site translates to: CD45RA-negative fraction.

The nucleotides are TGTGCCAGCAGTGACAGCGGCTCTGGAAACACCATATATTTT. This sequence encodes CASSDSGSGNTIYF. The chain joins TRBV2 to TRBJ1-3; no D gene call is confident. Including the terminal cysteine and phenylalanine, the CDR3 comprises 14 residues. Left in the record is the CDR3 DNA by itself, 42 bases read in frame from the first base. V loses 3 bases, J loses 0 bases, and the germline ends lie 6 bases apart. CDR1 SNHLY and CDR2 FYNNEI were looked up in the germline V gene.